This TCR beta chain was recovered during a study of human T cells and chemical hapten exposure. This clonotype has at least ten counts. Time point here: patch test 1, 2 weeks after DPC sensitization. The treatment is: therapeutic diphenylcyclopropenone sensitization with weekly scalp DPC. Ahead of each patch test application, blood was drawn. Separate cDNA molecules received unique molecular identifiers, which the library attached to them. Via MiXCR, TCRdb re-called the RACE reads, giving one row per CDR3 protein. Seen here are 65,000 to 95,000 distinct CDR3 sequences, about an eighth observed once, and the top ten hold roughly 3.6%. CDR3 length equals 16 residues. Germline loops: CDR1 SGHRS, CDR2 YFSETQ. V lost 5 bases, J lost 0 bases, and 4 bases stayed unmatched.

Sample: whole blood, taken in connection with sensitization to the hapten diphenylcyclopropenone (DPC). The chain joins TRBV5-1 to TRBJ2-1, with 11 bases aligning to TRBD1. This TCR derives from a woman between 55 and 75 years old with alopecia areata. Some clones in this sample may be carry-over from other donors' samples. CDR3 amino acids: CASSTGTGGSYNEQFF. CDR3 sequence (DNA): TGCGCCAGCAGTACAGGGACAGGGGGCTCCTACAATGAGCAGTTCTTC.